The entry that follows covers one T cell receptor (beta chain) sequence. The antigen is unknown. Germline lookup yields CDR1 MNHEY and CDR2 SMNVEV (reference sequence). The V end was cut by 2 bases, the J end by 5 bases, with 15 bases between. The CDR3 has 15 amino acids. The sample is drawn from a study of OX40 agonist ivuxolimab in advanced cancers. General study results and limits: Relative to CD4+ cells, CD8+ T cells on average had more expanded clones. Specificity for antigen went undetermined in the expanded peripheral T cells. Among the nonresponders, some also had low normalized T-cell clonal expansion.

Blood sampling took place at baseline, cycle 4 day 1, and cycle 7 day 1. The data were produced by immunoSEQ multiplex PCR, yet TCRdb's version contains in-frame clones alone and is incomplete. The sample yields roughly 100,000 clones, approximately 80% seen once. Source: CD4+ or CD8+ T cells sorted from blood, taken in a trial of the OX40 agonist ivuxolimab. This TCR was recovered from an adult with an advanced solid tumor such as melanoma, head and neck, liver or kidney cancer. V is TRBV27 and J is TRBJ1-2; D perhaps matches TRBD1 (5 bases). The DNA for the CDR3 is TGTGCCAGCAGTTTAGCGGCAGGGATTGGGTATGGCTACACCTTC. This encodes CASSLAAGIGYGYTF.